Shown below are 32 T cell receptor beta chains from a single sample sequenced in a study of blood T cells in healthy people across ages (dated by TCRdb to about 2015). Preparation of the library involved 5' RACE. Sequencing used an Illumina HiSeq 2500. A second PCR of roughly 6 to 11 cycles was run with a J-beta primer mix and a sample-barcoded 5' primer. TCRdb applied fastp at Q25 and MiXCR to the public reads, then kept only in-frame beta chains. All rows with the same CDR3 protein become a single entry with the most common DNA and genes. Across this sample there are hundreds of thousands of distinct CDR3 sequences, with under 45% seen only once. The top ten clonotypes cover around 18% of the sample. The specimen sequenced was blood. Receptors were obtained from a man in his sixties in good health.

V and J are TRBV7-9 and TRBJ2-2, with a possible D match to TRBD1 (5 bases). The CDR3 is made up of 16 amino acids. Germline V gene data show CDR1 as SEHNR and CDR2 as FQNEAQ (reference sequence). V was trimmed by 1 base and J by 4 bases, leaving 13 bases between them. This CDR3 reads CASSLGARTLTGELFF. Here the CDR3 DNA reads TGTGCCAGCAGCTTAGGCGCCCGGACACTCACCGGGGAGCTGTTTTTT.

V is TRBV30 and J is TRBJ2-3; 13 bases fit TRBD2. Germline CDR1 reads GTSNPN; CDR2 reads SVGIG (reference sequence). The CDR3 is made up of 14 amino acids. V dropped 2 bases and J dropped 7; count of bases not matched to a gene: 3. The CDR3 DNA reads TGTGCCTGGAGTCCGACTAGCGGGGGGTATACGCAGTATTTT. Translated: CAWSPTSGGYTQYF.

The V gene is TRBV3-1, the J gene TRBJ1-5; a weak D match, TRBD1 (5 bases). Germline V gene data show CDR1 as LGHDT and CDR2 as YNNKEL (reference sequence). The CDR3 contains 15 residues. The V end was cut by 2 bases, the J end by 3 bases, with 11 bases between. The CDR3 spells CASSQSWGDNQPQHF. The CDR3 DNA reads TGTGCCAGCAGCCAAAGTTGGGGCGACAATCAGCCCCAGCATTTT.

This clonotype was seen only once. The chain links TRBV12-3 or TRBV12-4 to TRBJ1-2; 8 bases align to TRBD1. V shed 5 bases and J 4 bases; nucleotides not matched to a gene: 9. The CDR3 length is 15 residues. CDR3 protein: CASSLDRGSTYGYTF. The CDR3 region has the DNA TGTGCCAGCAGTCTCGACAGGGGCTCTACCTATGGCTACACCTTC.

This chain joins TRBV18 and TRBJ1-1; D not resolved. This CDR3 comprises 13 residues. V lost 3 bases to trimming and J lost 8 bases, with 13 bases between them. Germline V gene data show CDR1 as KGHSH and CDR2 as LQKENI. The CDR3 spells CASSPKGAVEAFF. CDR3 nucleotides: TGTGCCAGCTCACCCAAGGGTGCGGTCGAAGCTTTCTTT.

V gene TRBV9 combines with J gene TRBJ2-4; D remains unclear. Germline values: CDR1 SGDLS, CDR2 YYNGEE. This CDR3 region has 14 residues. V lost 0 bases and J lost 5, with 9 bases in between. Written as DNA, the CDR3 is TGTGCCAGCAGCGTAGGAACGGCTGAAAACATTCAGTACTTC. This codes for CASSVGTAENIQYF.

Remarks on this clonotype: Since a much larger clone is just one base distant, this may be a read error. The V call is TRBV6-2 or TRBV6-3, the J call TRBJ2-5; D perhaps matches TRBD2 (7 bases). Germline V CDR1 and CDR2: MNHEY, SVGEGT. With 6 bases removed from V and 11 bases from J, the gap between germline ends came to 19 bases. This CDR3 is built from 13 residues. The CDR3 nucleotides read TGTGCCAGCAGCGGGGGGAGGGACAATGAGCAGTACTTC. It encodes CASSGGRDNEQYF.

The CDR3 DNA reads as TGCAGTGCCCCCCCGGGCGGGAGCACAGATACGCAGTATTTT. Encoded protein: CSAPPGGSTDTQYF. V gene TRBV20-1 combines with J gene TRBJ2-3; weak D call: TRBD2 (5 bases). This CDR3 has 14 residues. Trimming took 6 bases from V and 0 from J, leaving 13 bases between them. Germline-derived CDR1 and CDR2 are DFQATT and SNEGSKA (reference sequence).

The gene calls are TRBV30 and TRBJ1-5; possible D gene TRBD1, 5 bases. V dropped 0 bases and J dropped 4 bases, with 10 bases sitting between them. The CDR3 has 14 amino acids. Germline V CDR1 and CDR2: GTSNPN, SVGIG (reference sequence). The CDR3 DNA reads as TGTGCCTGGAGTGTAGCGGGGGTAAATCAGCCCCAGCATTTT. Translation: CAWSVAGVNQPQHF.

The J gene is TRBJ2-5, the V gene TRBV7-2; a weak D match, TRBD2 (5 bases). The CDR3 is 13 amino acids. The germline V and J ends were trimmed by 9 bases and 4 bases, with 15 bases remaining between them. The V gene's germline CDR1 is SGHTA and CDR2 FQGNSA. In DNA form, the CDR3 reads TGTGCCAGTCGGGGTGCGGGTGCAGAGACCCAGTACTTC. It specifies CASRGAGAETQYF.

This sequence joins TRBV4-3 and TRBJ2-1; TRBD2 aligns across 9 bases. Germline CDR1 is LGHNA and CDR2 is YSLEER. The CDR3 runs to 20 residues. V dropped 4 bases and J dropped 3; count of bases not matched to a gene: 19. The CDR3 DNA follows: TGCGCCAGCAGCCCCCATCACGGGGCGGGGGGGATCAGGTTCTACAATGAGCAGTTCTTC. Its protein product is CASSPHHGAGGIRFYNEQFF.

Note on this clonotype: One end of the junction fails to match germline, which may point to a read error. This chain joins TRBV7-8 and TRBJ2-6; D is possibly TRBD1 (7 bases). Germline V lookup: CDR1 SGHVS, CDR2 FQNEAQ. The CDR3 is made up of 19 amino acids. CDR3 nucleotide sequence: TGTGCCAGCAGCTTAGGGAGGGACAGCTGGAGCTCTGGGGCCGACGTCCTGACTTTC. This translates into CASSLGRDSWSSGADVLTF.

In its sample, this clonotype was seen once. V gene TRBV7-2 combines with J gene TRBJ1-1; maybe TRBD1 (5 bases). The CDR3 is 15 amino acids. V was pared by 1 base and J by 3 bases, with 12 bases between. The germline V gene has CDR1 SGHTA and CDR2 FQGNSA. CDR3 bases: TGTGCCAGCAGCTTAGTGGCCCGAGGGGACACTGAAGCTTTCTTT. Translated, it gives CASSLVARGDTEAFF. Filled out from reference TRBV7-2 and TRBJ1-1, the complete variable domain reads GAGVSQSPSNKVTEKGKDVELRCDPISGHTALYWYRQSLGQGLEFLIYFQGNSAPDKSGLPSDRFSAERTGGSVSTLTIQRTQQEDSAVYLCASSLVARGDTEAFFGQGTRLTVV.

The chain links TRBV25-1 to TRBJ2-1, with TRBD2 as a possible D gene (5 bases). Trimming shortened V by 0 bases and J by 4 bases, and 13 bases separated the two germline ends. Looked up from germline, CDR1 is MGHDK and CDR2 is SYGVNS. This CDR3 has 16 amino acids. CDR3 loop: CASSEYSGKGYNEQFF. The CDR3 DNA sequence: TGTGCCAGCAGTGAATACTCCGGGAAAGGGTACAATGAGCAGTTCTTC.

This clonotype was counted only a few times. The J gene is TRBJ2-3, the V gene TRBV14, with D tentatively TRBD1 (6 bases). Germline assignment: CDR1 SGHDN and CDR2 FVKESK. This CDR3 is 16 amino acids long. V was trimmed by 0 bases and J by 3 bases, leaving 13 bases between them. The CDR3 DNA reads as TGTGCCAGCAGCCAAGATGGAAACAGGGTAACAGATACGCAGTATTTT. This translates into CASSQDGNRVTDTQYF.

This chain uses TRBV2 with TRBJ2-1; TRBD2 aligns across 7 bases. With V trimmed by 7 bases and J by 8 bases, 11 bases remained unmatched. The germline V gene has CDR1 SNHLY and CDR2 FYNNEI. The CDR3 runs 14 residues. In nucleotides, the CDR3 is TGTGCCAGCAACAAGAAAGCGGGGCTGGATGAGCAGTTCTTC. Translation gives CASNKKAGLDEQFF.

Only one count was recorded for this clonotype. The chain links TRBV3-1 to TRBJ1-2; D not resolved. The V end was cut by 0 bases, the J end by 4 bases, with 12 bases between. This CDR3 is 15 amino acids long. Germline V gene lookup returns CDR1 LGHDT and CDR2 YNNKEL (reference sequence). The chain's CDR3 is CASSQDRGLVYGYTF. In DNA form, the CDR3 reads TGTGCCAGCAGCCAAGATCGGGGTCTTGTCTATGGCTACACCTTC.

The V call is TRBV21-1, the J call TRBJ1-2. TRBV21-1 is flagged as a pseudogene. The CDR3 is 14 amino acids. The CDR3 DNA sequence: TGTGCCAAATCCTGCCCGCGTAGGGCTTATGGCTACACCTTC. Its protein is CAKSCPRRAYGYTF.

The genes are TRBV18 and TRBJ1-1; D not certain. CDR1 is KGHSH and CDR2 is LQKENI in the germline V gene. The CDR3 is 12 residues long. The V end was cut by 1 base, the J end by 5 bases, with 5 bases between. The CDR3: CASSPRRTEAFF. In DNA form, the CDR3 reads TGTGCCAGCTCACCACGAAGGACTGAAGCTTTCTTT.

In regard to this clonotype: Sequence at one end of the junction differs from germline and may be a read error. This rearrangement joins TRBV3-1 to TRBJ1-2; D gene uncertain. This CDR3 spans 15 amino acids. Germline assignment: CDR1 LGHDT and CDR2 YNNKEL (reference sequence). The CDR3 sequence: CASSQGRGDNHGYTF. CDR3 DNA: TGTGCCAGCAGCCAAGGACGAGGTGATAACCATGGCTACACCTTC. The complete variable domain, with remaining parts taken from reference TRBV3-1 and TRBJ1-2, reads DTAVSQTPKYLVTQMGNDKSIKCEQNLGHDTMYWYKQDSKKFLKIMFSYNNKELIINETVPNRFSPKSPDKAHLNLHINSLELGDSAVYFCASSQGRGDNHGYTFGSGTRLTVV.

This chain links TRBV5-6 with TRBJ2-1, with a tentative D call TRBD2 (6 bases). V lost 5 bases to trimming and J lost 8 bases, with 14 bases between them. The germline V gene encodes CDR1 SGHDT and CDR2 YYEEEE. This CDR3 is built from 13 residues. The CDR3 loop is CASSSPGTDEQFF. Written as DNA, the CDR3 is TGTGCCAGCAGTTCTCCCGGGACTGATGAGCAGTTCTTC.

The V and J genes are TRBV11-3 and TRBJ2-7; 12 bases fit TRBD2. TRBJ2-5 matches the DNA end more closely, so the J call is doubtful. The germline V gene has CDR1 SGHNT and CDR2 YENEEA. This CDR3 has 18 residues. CDR3 sequence (DNA): TGTGCCAGCAGCTTAATCCCCACTAGCGGGGGGCCCCCCGAGACCCAGTACTTC. This gives the protein CASSLIPTSGGPPETQYF.

The chain has TRBV7-2 and TRBJ1-4; TRBD1 might be the D (6 bases). The CDR3 runs to 15 residues. V lost 5 bases, J lost 8 bases, and 18 bases lay in between. Germline V CDR1 and CDR2: SGHTA, FQGNSA. CDR3 sequence (DNA): TGTGCCAGCAGCCCCGAGCCGGGGGGCAAGGAAAAACTGTTTTTT. Amino acid sequence: CASSPEPGGKEKLFF.

Comments on this clonotype: It may be a read error: a sequence one base away is much more abundant. This sequence joins TRBV4-3 and TRBJ1-5, with a weak D call TRBD1 (5 bases). The V and J ends lost 1 base and 10 bases respectively, with 14 bases between them. This CDR3 region has 14 residues. Germline V lookup: CDR1 LGHNA, CDR2 YSLEER. In nucleotides, the CDR3 is TGCGCCAGCAGCCAAGGTAAGGGGCTTGGACCCCAGCATTTT. Translated: CASSQGKGLGPQHF.

This clonotype was counted once. The chain has TRBV6-6 and TRBJ2-4; D could derive from TRBD1 or TRBD2 (7 bases each). Germline lookup yields CDR1 MNHNY and CDR2 SVGAGI (reference sequence). V shed 5 bases and J shed 8 bases, with 19 bases lying between them. CDR3 length: 15 amino acids. The CDR3 loop is CASSTSAGGGDIQYF. The CDR3 DNA follows: TGTGCCAGCAGTACTTCAGCAGGGGGAGGGGACATTCAGTACTTC.

About this clonotype: A much larger clone sits a single nucleotide away, making a read error possible. The rearrangement links TRBV5-1 to TRBJ2-7; 10 bases match TRBD1. Germline CDR1 reads SGHRS; CDR2 reads YFSETQ. V lost 2 bases, J lost 2 bases, and 7 bases stayed unmatched. CDR3 length equals 16 residues. Written as DNA, the CDR3 is TGCGCCAGCAGCTTTTATGCGGACAGGGGGGCCTACGAGCAGTACTTC. This translates into CASSFYADRGAYEQYF.

This clonotype has just a few counts. This chain connects TRBV7-2 to TRBJ2-1; TRBD2 matches at 7 bases. Germline assignment: CDR1 SGHTA and CDR2 FQGNSA. The V segment lost 6 bases and the J segment 9 bases; nucleotides outside the gene matches: 11. This CDR3 is built from 14 residues. The CDR3 sequence: CASRSPSGGGEQFF. CDR3 coding DNA: TGTGCCAGCAGGTCCCCGTCGGGGGGAGGTGAGCAGTTCTTC.

The table lists this clonotype with a count of one. The V gene is TRBV7-3, the J gene TRBJ2-5, with 8 bases aligning to TRBD2. Germline loops: CDR1 SGHTA, CDR2 FQGTGA. The junction had 9 bases not matched to a gene; V was cut back by 2 bases and J by 4 bases. This CDR3 has 16 residues. This chain's CDR3 is CASSLGSGVAGETQYF. CDR3 sequence (DNA): TGTGCCAGCAGCTTAGGTAGCGGGGTGGCGGGAGAGACCCAGTACTTC.

The rearrangement joins TRBV13 to TRBJ2-1; D remains ambiguous. CDR1 and CDR2 (germline): PRHDT, FYEKMQ (reference sequence). The V end lost 0 bases, the J end lost 0 bases, and 15 bases lay between the germline ends. CDR3 size: 18 residues. The CDR3, as DNA: TGTGCCAGCAGCTTAGGATCCCGGCTCCCGAACTCCTACAATGAGCAGTTCTTC. As protein: CASSLGSRLPNSYNEQFF.

The table lists this clonotype with a few counts. The J gene is TRBJ1-1, the V gene TRBV4-1; no reliable D call. With 4 bases removed from V and 8 bases from J, the gap between germline ends came to 11 bases. From germline, CDR1 is MGHRA and CDR2 YSYEKL. The CDR3 is made up of 12 amino acids. CDR3 nucleotide sequence: TGCGCCAGCAGCCGGGGAGAAGGAGAAGCTTTCTTT. Protein sequence: CASSRGEGEAFF.

The J gene is TRBJ2-3, the V gene TRBV6-2 or TRBV6-3; D gene ambiguous. The germline gives CDR1 MNHEY, CDR2 SVGEGT. The CDR3 runs to 12 residues. The V end was cut by 0 bases, the J end by 10 bases, with 8 bases between. The CDR3, as DNA: TGTGCCAGCAGTTACTCGACCAACTCGCAGTATTTT. Its translation: CASSYSTNSQYF.

The V and J genes are TRBV28 and TRBJ1-5, with a possible D match to TRBD1 (5 bases). The ends were cut back, 1 base at V and 6 bases at J, with 13 bases in the middle. This CDR3 spans 15 amino acids. Germline V lookup: CDR1 MDHEN, CDR2 SYDVKM. CDR3 sequence reads: CASSLLGVSRQPQHF. DNA of the CDR3: TGTGCCAGCAGTTTATTGGGGGTATCGCGTCAGCCCCAGCATTTT.